This TCR beta chain came from a study of PD-1 blockade in classical Hodgkin lymphoma. This clone was observed a handful of times. The antigen remains unidentified. Study-wide results and caveats: CD4+ TCR diversity climbed significantly by C4D1, unlike CD8+ TCR diversity.

The CDR3 length is 15 residues. V gave up 2 bases and J gave up 0 bases, with 11 bases separating them. Germline V gene sequence: CDR1 KGHSH, CDR2 LQKENI. Method: immunoSEQ multiplex PCR; TCRdb's copy keeps in-frame clones and lacks some. Of about 18,000 clones in the sample, around 86% were seen once. Every patient was affected by relapse after autologous stem cell transplantation, while exposure to brentuximab vedotin was not uniform. The genes are TRBV18 and TRBJ2-7; D might be TRBD1 (5 bases). The sequence was obtained from a human donor with classical Hodgkin lymphoma. Sequenced here: peripheral blood mononuclear cells (PBMCs), sampled at baseline. The CDR3 DNA is TGTGCCAGCTCACCAGAAGGGGTAGGCTCCTACGAGCAGTACTTC. Residues: CASSPEGVGSYEQYF.